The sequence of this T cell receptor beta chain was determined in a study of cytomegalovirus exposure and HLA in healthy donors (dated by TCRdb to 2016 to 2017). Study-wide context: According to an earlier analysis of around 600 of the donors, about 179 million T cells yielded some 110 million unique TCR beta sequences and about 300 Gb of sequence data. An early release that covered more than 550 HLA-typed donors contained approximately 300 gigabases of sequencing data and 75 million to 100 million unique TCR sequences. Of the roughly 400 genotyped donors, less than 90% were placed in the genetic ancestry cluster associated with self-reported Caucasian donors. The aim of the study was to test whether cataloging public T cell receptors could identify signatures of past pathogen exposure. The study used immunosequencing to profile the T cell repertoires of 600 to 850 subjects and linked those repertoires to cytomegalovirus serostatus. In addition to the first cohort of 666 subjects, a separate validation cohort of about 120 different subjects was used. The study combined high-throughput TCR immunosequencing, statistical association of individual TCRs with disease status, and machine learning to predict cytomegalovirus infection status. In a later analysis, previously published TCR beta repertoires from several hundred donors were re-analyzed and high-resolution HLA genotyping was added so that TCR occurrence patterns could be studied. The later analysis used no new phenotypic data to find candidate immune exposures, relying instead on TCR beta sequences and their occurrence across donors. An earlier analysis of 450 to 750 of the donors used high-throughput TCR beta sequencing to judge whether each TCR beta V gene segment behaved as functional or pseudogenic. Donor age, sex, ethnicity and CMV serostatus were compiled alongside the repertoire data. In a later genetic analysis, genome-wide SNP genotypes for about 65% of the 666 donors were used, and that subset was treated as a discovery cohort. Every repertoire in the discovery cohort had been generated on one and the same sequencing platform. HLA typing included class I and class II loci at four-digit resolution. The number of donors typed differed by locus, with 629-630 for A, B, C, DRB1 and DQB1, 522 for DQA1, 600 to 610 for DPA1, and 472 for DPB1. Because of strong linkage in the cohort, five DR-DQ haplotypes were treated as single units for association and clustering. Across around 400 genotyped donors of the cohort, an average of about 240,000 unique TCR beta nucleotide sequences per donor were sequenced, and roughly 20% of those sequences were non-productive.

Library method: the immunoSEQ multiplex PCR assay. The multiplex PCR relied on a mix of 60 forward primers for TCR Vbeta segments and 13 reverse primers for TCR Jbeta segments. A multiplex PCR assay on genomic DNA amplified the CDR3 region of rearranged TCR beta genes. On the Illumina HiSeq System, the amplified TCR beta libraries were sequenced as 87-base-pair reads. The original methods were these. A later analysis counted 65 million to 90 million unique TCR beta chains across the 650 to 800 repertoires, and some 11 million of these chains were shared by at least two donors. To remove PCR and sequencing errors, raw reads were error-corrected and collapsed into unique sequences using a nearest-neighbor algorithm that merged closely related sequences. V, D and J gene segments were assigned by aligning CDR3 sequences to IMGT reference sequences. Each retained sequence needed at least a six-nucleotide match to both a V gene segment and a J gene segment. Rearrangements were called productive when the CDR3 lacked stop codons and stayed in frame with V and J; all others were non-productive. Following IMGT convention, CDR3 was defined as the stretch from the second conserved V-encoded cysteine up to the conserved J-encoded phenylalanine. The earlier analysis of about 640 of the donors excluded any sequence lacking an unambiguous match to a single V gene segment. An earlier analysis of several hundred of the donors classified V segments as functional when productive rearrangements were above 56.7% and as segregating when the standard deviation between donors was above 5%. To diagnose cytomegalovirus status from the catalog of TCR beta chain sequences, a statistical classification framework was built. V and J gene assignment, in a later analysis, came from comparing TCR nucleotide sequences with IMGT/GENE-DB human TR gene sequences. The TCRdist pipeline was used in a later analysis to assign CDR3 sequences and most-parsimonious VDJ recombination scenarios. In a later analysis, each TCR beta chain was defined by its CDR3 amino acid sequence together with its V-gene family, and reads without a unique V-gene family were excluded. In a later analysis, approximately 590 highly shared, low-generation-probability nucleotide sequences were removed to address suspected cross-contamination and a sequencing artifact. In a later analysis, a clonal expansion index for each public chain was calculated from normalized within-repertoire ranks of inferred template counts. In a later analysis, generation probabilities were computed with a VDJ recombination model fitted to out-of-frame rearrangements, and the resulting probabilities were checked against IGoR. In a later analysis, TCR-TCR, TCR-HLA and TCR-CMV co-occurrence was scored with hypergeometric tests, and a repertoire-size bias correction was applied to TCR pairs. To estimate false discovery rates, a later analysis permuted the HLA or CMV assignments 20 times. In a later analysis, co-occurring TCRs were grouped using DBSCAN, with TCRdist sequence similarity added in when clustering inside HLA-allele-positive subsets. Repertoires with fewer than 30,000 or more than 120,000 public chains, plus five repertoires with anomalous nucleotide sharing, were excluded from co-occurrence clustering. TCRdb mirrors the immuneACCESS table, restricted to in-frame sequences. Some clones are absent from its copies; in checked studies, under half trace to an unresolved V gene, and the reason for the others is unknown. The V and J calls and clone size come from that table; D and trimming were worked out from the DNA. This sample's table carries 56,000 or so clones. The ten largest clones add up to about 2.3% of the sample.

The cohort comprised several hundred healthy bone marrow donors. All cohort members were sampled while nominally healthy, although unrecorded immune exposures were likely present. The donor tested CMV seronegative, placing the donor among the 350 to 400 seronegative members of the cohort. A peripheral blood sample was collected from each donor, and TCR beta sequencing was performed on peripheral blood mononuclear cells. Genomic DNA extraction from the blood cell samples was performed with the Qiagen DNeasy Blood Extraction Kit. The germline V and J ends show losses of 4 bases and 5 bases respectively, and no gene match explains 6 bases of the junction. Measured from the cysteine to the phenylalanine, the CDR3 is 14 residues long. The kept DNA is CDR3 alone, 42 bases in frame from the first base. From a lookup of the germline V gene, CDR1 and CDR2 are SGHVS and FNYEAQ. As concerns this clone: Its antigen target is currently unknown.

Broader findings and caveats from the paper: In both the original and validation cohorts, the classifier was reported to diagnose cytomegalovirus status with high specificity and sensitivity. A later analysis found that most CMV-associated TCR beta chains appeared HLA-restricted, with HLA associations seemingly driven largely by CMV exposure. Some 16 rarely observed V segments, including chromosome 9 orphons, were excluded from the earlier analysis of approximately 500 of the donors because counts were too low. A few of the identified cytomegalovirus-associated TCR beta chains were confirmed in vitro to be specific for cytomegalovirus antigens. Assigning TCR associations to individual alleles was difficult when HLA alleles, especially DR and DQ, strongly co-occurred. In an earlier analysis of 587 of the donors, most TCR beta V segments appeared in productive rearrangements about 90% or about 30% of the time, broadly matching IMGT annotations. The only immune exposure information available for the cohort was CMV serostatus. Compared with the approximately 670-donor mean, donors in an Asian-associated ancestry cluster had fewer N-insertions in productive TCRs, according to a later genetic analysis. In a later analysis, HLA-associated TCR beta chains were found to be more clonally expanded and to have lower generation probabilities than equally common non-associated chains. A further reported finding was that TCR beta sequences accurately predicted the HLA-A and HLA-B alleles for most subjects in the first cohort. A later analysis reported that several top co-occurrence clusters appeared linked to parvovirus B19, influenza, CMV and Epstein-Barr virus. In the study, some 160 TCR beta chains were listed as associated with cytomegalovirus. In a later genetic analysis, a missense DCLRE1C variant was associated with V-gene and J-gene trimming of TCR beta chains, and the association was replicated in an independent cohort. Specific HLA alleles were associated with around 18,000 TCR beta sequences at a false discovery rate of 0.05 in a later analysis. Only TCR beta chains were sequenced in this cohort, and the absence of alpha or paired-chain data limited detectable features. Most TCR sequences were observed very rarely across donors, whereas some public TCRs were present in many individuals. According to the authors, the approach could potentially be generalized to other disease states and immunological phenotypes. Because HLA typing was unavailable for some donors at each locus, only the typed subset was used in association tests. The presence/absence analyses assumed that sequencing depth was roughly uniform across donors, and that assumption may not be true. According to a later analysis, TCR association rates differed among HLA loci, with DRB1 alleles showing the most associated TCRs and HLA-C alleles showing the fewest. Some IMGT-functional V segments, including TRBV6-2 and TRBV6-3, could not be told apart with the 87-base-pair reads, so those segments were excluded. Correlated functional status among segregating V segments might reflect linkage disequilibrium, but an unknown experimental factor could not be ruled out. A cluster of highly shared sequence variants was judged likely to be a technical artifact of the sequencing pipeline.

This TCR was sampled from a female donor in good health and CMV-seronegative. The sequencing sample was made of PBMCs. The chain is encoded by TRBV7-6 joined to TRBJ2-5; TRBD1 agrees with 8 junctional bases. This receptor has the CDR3 CASSSSRGRETQYF. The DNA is TGTGCCAGCAGCTCGAGCAGGGGGCGGGAGACCCAGTACTTC.